A single sample is the source of the 30 T cell receptor beta chains below, sequenced in a study of T cells of healthy individuals. One entry per CDR3 protein, called by TCRdb with MiXCR from the 5' RACE reads. This sample has about 96,000 distinct CDR3 sequences, with approximately 16% found just once. The receptors stem from a human donor in good health.

The chain links TRBV19 to TRBJ1-5; the D gene is possibly TRBD1 (5 bases). CDR1 and CDR2 (germline): LNHDA, SQIVND (reference sequence). Deletions cut 7 bases from V and 5 bases from J, with 15 bases between. The CDR3 sequence is 14 residues long. DNA for the CDR3: TGTGCCAGTACACGAGACAGAGCTTATCAGCCCCAGCATTTT. This sequence encodes CASTRDRAYQPQHF. The variable domain in full, with the rest retrieved from reference TRBV19 and TRBJ1-5, is DGGITQSPKYLFRKEGQNVTLSCEQNLNHDAMYWYRQDPGQGLRLIYYSQIVNDFQKGDIAEGYSVSREKKESFPLTVTSAQKNPTAFYLCASTRDRAYQPQHFGDGTRLSIL.

The V gene is TRBV20-1, the J gene TRBJ2-1; TRBD2 agrees at 8 bases. Unmatched junction bases numbered 15, after V lost 5 bases and J lost 3 bases. The CDR3 consists of 17 residues. The germline CDR1 and CDR2 sequences are DFQATT and SNEGSKA (reference sequence). The CDR3 protein is CSAFVFGTGGGYNEQFF. As DNA, the CDR3 is TGCAGTGCTTTCGTCTTCGGGACGGGAGGGGGCTACAATGAGCAGTTCTTC.

The chain joins TRBV24-1 to TRBJ2-7, with 9 nucleotides matching TRBD1. J lost 6 bases, V lost 9 bases, and 5 bases had no gene match. This CDR3 comprises 12 residues. Germline V gene sequence: CDR1 KGHDR, CDR2 SFDVKD. The CDR3 region has the DNA TGTGCCACCGCTATGGGACAGGGCGAGCAGTACTTC. This sequence encodes CATAMGQGEQYF.

This chain joins TRBV4-3 and TRBJ2-7; the D gene is possibly TRBD2 (5 bases). Trimming shortened V by 1 base and J by 3 bases, and 19 bases separated the two germline ends. Germline V gene sequence: CDR1 LGHNA, CDR2 YSLEER. This CDR3 comprises 17 residues. The chain's CDR3 is CASSQGAPLAEGYEQYF. In nucleotides, the CDR3 is TGCGCCAGCAGCCAAGGGGCTCCCCTGGCAGAGGGCTACGAGCAGTACTTC.

This clonotype was seen ten or more times. J is TRBJ1-5 and V is TRBV20-1, with 10 bases fitting TRBD1. Germline trimming cut 2 bases from V and 9 bases from J; bases unmatched to any gene: 10. The CDR3 consists of 15 residues. Looked up from germline, CDR1 is DFQATT and CDR2 is SNEGSKA (reference sequence). The CDR3 region has the DNA TGCAGTGCTAGATTACCGGGACAGGGGCGTCGGCCCCAGCATTTT. Protein sequence: CSARLPGQGRRPQHF.

The chain is built from TRBV7-3 and TRBJ2-3, with 16 bases that match TRBD2. The germline gives CDR1 SGHTA, CDR2 FQGTGA. The trim removed 4 bases at V and 4 bases at J, leaving 11 bases unmatched. The CDR3 sequence is 19 residues long. DNA of the CDR3: TGTGCCAGCAGCTCCCTGGGGACTAGCGGGGGGGCGATCCCAGATACGCAGTATTTT. Amino acids: CASSSLGTSGGAIPDTQYF.

The chain employs TRBV20-1 and TRBJ1-2, with TRBD1 identical over 9 bases. The J segment lost 0 bases and the V segment lost 1 base, leaving 6 bases of the junction unmatched. Germline assignment: CDR1 DFQATT and CDR2 SNEGSKA (reference sequence). The CDR3 is made up of 16 amino acids. CDR3 nucleotide sequence: TGCAGTGCTAGAGGGGGACAGGGACCCGCTAACTATGGCTACACCTTC. This translates into CSARGGQGPANYGYTF.

This clonotype was seen only a few times. The V gene is TRBV7-3, the J gene TRBJ2-3; no definite D call. The V end lost 2 bases, the J end lost 2 bases, and 11 bases lay between the germline ends. The CDR3 consists of 15 residues. Germline CDR1 SGHTA, CDR2 FQGTGA. CDR3 protein: CASSLGRSSTDTQYF. DNA of the CDR3: TGTGCCAGCAGCTTAGGCAGGTCCTCCACAGATACGCAGTATTTT.

This sequence joins TRBV14 and TRBJ2-7; D is ambiguous. The CDR3 has 12 residues. Germline values: CDR1 SGHDN, CDR2 FVKESK. V was shortened by 4 bases and J by 3 bases, with 7 bases between the two germline ends. DNA of the CDR3: TGTGCCAGCAGCCGATTATACTACGAGCAGTACTTC. It translates to CASSRLYYEQYF. Drawing the rest from reference TRBV14 and TRBJ2-7, the complete variable domain is EAGVTQFPSHSVIEKGQTVTLRCDPISGHDNLYWYRRVMGKEIKFLLHFVKESKQDESGMPNNRFLAERTGGTYSTLKVQPAELEDSGVYFCASSRLYYEQYFGPGTRLTVT.

The chain combines TRBV27 with TRBJ2-7, with no clear D. The V and J ends lost 2 bases and 0 bases respectively, with 11 bases between them. Germline V gene data show CDR1 as MNHEY and CDR2 as SMNVEV (reference sequence). The CDR3 spans 15 residues. CDR3 nucleotides: TGTGCCAGCAGTTTAGCAGACGTACCCTCCTACGAGCAGTACTTC. Translating gives CASSLADVPSYEQYF.

This sequence joins TRBV20-1 and TRBJ2-7; 7 bases fit TRBD1. The V and J ends lost 6 bases and 0 bases, in that order; junction bases with no gene match: 8. Germline assignment: CDR1 DFQATT and CDR2 SNEGSKA (reference sequence). This CDR3 is built from 14 residues. The CDR3 is CSARTGVNSYEQYF. The CDR3 region has the DNA TGCAGTGCCAGGACAGGTGTCAACTCCTACGAGCAGTACTTC.

The genes are TRBV4-2 and TRBJ2-7, with 7 bases that match TRBD1. The V gene end was trimmed by 0 bases and the J gene end by 4 bases; junction bases not matched to a gene: 6. CDR3 length equals 15 residues. Looked up from germline, CDR1 is LGHNA and CDR2 is YNFKEQ. The CDR3 bases are TGTGCCAGCAGCCAAGAGTTGGTACAGGGGTACGAGCAGTACTTC. Amino acids: CASSQELVQGYEQYF.

This clonotype was observed a handful of times. The chain has TRBV7-2 and TRBJ2-1, with no clear D. Germline V CDR1 and CDR2: SGHTA, FQGNSA. The ends were cut back, 5 bases at V and 6 bases at J, with 5 bases in the middle. The CDR3 is made up of 11 amino acids. CDR3 sequence reads: CASSRSNEQFF. The CDR3 DNA reads as TGTGCCAGCAGCCGGTCCAATGAGCAGTTCTTC.

This clonotype was picked up many times. The chain employs TRBV4-3 and TRBJ2-1; D tentatively reads TRBD1 or TRBD2 (6 bases each). Trimming removed 0 bases from V and 14 bases from J, with 14 bases in between. Germline V lookup: CDR1 LGHNA, CDR2 YSLEER. CDR3 length: 13 residues. CDR3 protein: CASSQDWGAGKFF. CDR3 bases: TGCGCCAGCAGCCAAGATTGGGGGGCAGGCAAGTTCTTC.

This clonotype was seen many times. The rearrangement joins TRBV15 to TRBJ1-1; a possible D gene is TRBD1 (5 bases). V dropped 7 bases and J dropped 1 base, with 10 bases sitting between them. The CDR3 sequence is 13 residues long. Germline V gene lookup returns CDR1 LNHNV and CDR2 YYDKDF (reference sequence). The CDR3 nucleotides are TGTGCCACCACCAAGACAGAGAACACTGAAGCTTTCTTT. Protein product: CATTKTENTEAFF.

This clonotype was counted at least ten times. The chain combines TRBV20-1 with TRBJ1-3, with a weak D call TRBD1 (5 bases). CDR3 size: 15 residues. The germline V gene has CDR1 DFQATT and CDR2 SNEGSKA (reference sequence). V lost 0 bases, J lost 0 bases, and 9 bases lay in between. CDR3 DNA sequence: TGCAGTGCTAGAGATGGGACCCACTCTGGAAACACCATATATTTT. Residues: CSARDGTHSGNTIYF.

The CDR3 reads CSASSRTYEQYF. As DNA, the CDR3 is TGCAGTGCTAGCTCCAGGACCTACGAGCAGTACTTC. V gene TRBV20-1 combines with J gene TRBJ2-7; no firm D call. The CDR3 has 12 amino acids. Germline V gives CDR1 DFQATT, CDR2 SNEGSKA (reference sequence). With 3 bases removed from V and 2 bases from J, the gap between germline ends came to 8 bases.

The chain is built from TRBV28 and TRBJ2-1; 8 bases align to TRBD2. The germline gives CDR1 MDHEN, CDR2 SYDVKM. The V gene end was trimmed by 11 bases and the J gene end by 4 bases; junction bases not matched to a gene: 13. This CDR3 has 15 amino acids. CDR3 nucleotides: TGTGCCGCCCAAAGGGAACTAGCGGAGTACAATGAGCAGTTCTTC. This sequence encodes CAAQRELAEYNEQFF.

At least ten counts were recorded for this clonotype. The chain employs TRBV6-5 and TRBJ2-1; D is ambiguous. The V gene lost 3 bases and the J gene lost 0 bases, with 9 bases spanning the gap. Germline CDR1 reads MNHEY; CDR2 reads SVGAGI. The CDR3 contains 15 residues. The CDR3 protein is CASSYQWSSYNEQFF. CDR3 DNA: TGTGCCAGCAGTTATCAATGGAGCTCCTACAATGAGCAGTTCTTC.

V gene TRBV6-2 or TRBV6-3 combines with J gene TRBJ2-5, with TRBD2 matching over 8 bases. Per germline, CDR1 MNHEY and CDR2 SVGEGT. Trimming at V came to 7 bases and at J to 5 bases, leaving 9 bases not matched to a gene. The CDR3 sequence is 14 residues long. The CDR3 is CASNGLAATETQYF. The CDR3 nucleotides are TGTGCCAGCAACGGACTAGCAGCAACCGAGACCCAGTACTTC.

The chain joins TRBV9 to TRBJ2-3; D is unresolved. Germline CDR1 is SGDLS and CDR2 is YYNGEE. The germline V and J ends were trimmed by 2 bases and 1 base, with 8 bases remaining between them. The CDR3 runs to 14 residues. The CDR3 region has the DNA TGTGCCAGCAGCGTGACCGTGGGCACAGATACGCAGTATTTT. Translated: CASSVTVGTDTQYF.

This chain uses TRBV4-1 with TRBJ2-1; TRBD2 might be the D (6 bases). V gave up 3 bases and J gave up 8 bases, with 11 bases separating them. Germline loops: CDR1 MGHRA, CDR2 YSYEKL. The CDR3 is made up of 13 amino acids. This CDR3 reads CASSQALAHEQFF. The CDR3 DNA is TGCGCCAGCAGCCAGGCACTAGCACATGAGCAGTTCTTC.

There are a few counts of this clonotype. This chain links TRBV5-4 with TRBJ2-1; TRBD2 might be the D (5 bases). V gave up 4 bases and J gave up 14 bases, with 22 bases separating them. This CDR3 has 14 residues. The germline V gene encodes CDR1 SGHNT and CDR2 YYREEE (reference sequence). The CDR3 nucleotides are TGTGCCAGCAGCCCCCGACCGAGAGCAACGGAGGAGTTCTTC. Translation gives CASSPRPRATEEFF.

This rearrangement joins TRBV6-2 or TRBV6-3 to TRBJ2-1, with D hard to call. V lost 5 bases, J lost 3 bases, and 14 bases lay in between. CDR1 is MNHEY, CDR2 SVGEGT, per germline. The CDR3 covers 15 residues. The CDR3 DNA reads TGTGCCAGCAGTGTCGGGTTTAGGTACTACAATGAGCAGTTCTTC. Encoded protein: CASSVGFRYYNEQFF.

The chain joins TRBV27 to TRBJ1-1; the D gene is possibly TRBD1 (6 bases). CDR1 MNHEY and CDR2 SMNVEV come from the germline V gene (reference sequence). This CDR3 contains 13 residues. V shed 0 bases and J shed 10 bases, with 12 bases lying between them. The CDR3 sequence is CASSLSGGGGAFF. Here the CDR3 DNA reads TGTGCCAGCAGTTTATCAGGGGGTGGGGGAGCTTTCTTT.

The genes are TRBV7-6 and TRBJ2-5; D unresolved. V lost 4 bases and J 5 bases, leaving 11 bases between the germline ends. Germline CDR1 SGHVS, CDR2 FNYEAQ. The length of the CDR3 is 13 residues. The CDR3 region has the DNA TGTGCCAGCAGCTCTCTAGATGTGGAGACCCAGTACTTC. It codes for CASSSLDVETQYF. The variable domain in full, with the rest retrieved from reference TRBV7-6 and TRBJ2-5, is GAGVSQSPRYKVTKRGQDVALRCDPISGHVSLYWYRQALGQGPEFLTYFNYEAQQDKSGLPNDRFSAERPEGSISTLTIQRTEQRDSAMYRCASSSLDVETQYFGPGTRLLVL.

The sample holds a few counts of this clonotype. The V call is TRBV7-9, the J call TRBJ2-1; TRBD2 matches at 8 bases. The germline V gene encodes CDR1 SEHNR and CDR2 FQNEAQ (reference sequence). Losses at the gene ends were 1 base for V and 2 bases for J; bases not matched to a gene: 10. The CDR3 length is 18 residues. CDR3 DNA sequence: TGTGCCAGCAGCTTAGGCCCTAGAAACGGGGGGGCCTACAATGAGCAGTTCTTC. It yields the protein CASSLGPRNGGAYNEQFF.

Ten or more counts support this clonotype. The rearrangement joins TRBV29-1 to TRBJ2-4; no clear D. V dropped 4 bases and J dropped 3 bases, with 10 bases sitting between them. CDR1 is SQVTM and CDR2 is ANQGSEA in the germline V gene. This CDR3 is 13 amino acids long. The CDR3: CSVGSVGKNIQYF. CDR3 nucleotide sequence: TGCAGCGTTGGTAGTGTTGGCAAAAACATTCAGTACTTC.

V and J are TRBV20-1 and TRBJ1-4; D not certain. This CDR3 comprises 14 residues. Germline CDR1 DFQATT, CDR2 SNEGSKA (reference sequence). The V and J ends lost 0 bases and 0 bases respectively, with 5 bases between them. CDR3 nucleotide sequence: TGCAGTGCTAGAGAGGTGACAACTAATGAAAAACTGTTTTTT. It is translated as CSAREVTTNEKLFF.

This clonotype was observed many times. V usage is TRBV6-5 and J usage is TRBJ1-4; 9 bases are shared with TRBD1. The CDR3 runs 15 residues. The trim removed 0 bases at V and 8 bases at J, leaving 4 bases unmatched. Germline V lookup: CDR1 MNHEY, CDR2 SVGAGI. CDR3 residues: CASSYSGTGREKLFF. CDR3 nucleotides: TGTGCCAGCAGTTACTCGGGGACAGGGAGGGAAAAACTGTTTTTT.